The subject of this entry is one TCR beta chain. Its recognized antigen is unknown. An end of the junction does not agree with germline; a read error may underlie this. Systemically healthy Caucasian individuals from Russia, over 30 in total and aged roughly 6 to 90 years, were included as donors. Each donor gave ten milliliters of peripheral blood, collected into EDTA-treated Vacutainer tubes. Ficoll-Paque density-gradient centrifugation was used to isolate PBMCs, with at least 7 million obtained per sample. Trizol reagent was used to extract total RNA from the PBMCs, yielding at least 5.5 micrograms per sample. For every donor, an aliquot of PBMCs went through flow cytometry to measure the percentages of naive CD45RAhigh/CD27high T cells. Reading from cysteine to phenylalanine, the CDR3 counts 15 amino acids. Only CDR3 DNA remains: 45 bases, in frame from the first base. CDR1 and CDR2 were assigned from the germline V gene as MNHEY and SVGAGI.

The protocol used for the library was 5' RACE. Sequenced on an Illumina HiSeq 2500. A second roughly 7 to 11 cycle PCR used a sample-barcoded 5' primer and a J-beta primer mix. Each TCR beta cDNA molecule received a unique molecular identifier from a template-switch 5' adaptor carrying 12 random nucleotides. Each sample yielded at least 3 million CDR3-containing paired-end reads. The Mint cDNA synthesis kit, primed by a TRBC-specific oligonucleotide, was used to synthesize first-strand cDNA from all RNA. Following uracil-DNA glycosylase treatment, a first 18-cycle PCR with universal primers M1SS and BC2_uni_R was performed on all cDNA. The authors' analysis ran thus. For normalization, 1 million high-quality reads, each with a distinct molecular identifier, were randomly selected from each sample. Reads sharing molecular identifiers were discarded rather than binned into consensus sequences. CDR3 identification, clonotype clustering and error correction used MiTCR with a Q25 quality threshold and the strictest error-elimination algorithm. Lower-bound total TCR beta diversity was estimated with a nonparametric unseen species model using Euler transformation. The public reads were reanalyzed by TCRdb: fastp trimming at Q25, MiXCR alignment, in-frame beta chains only. Rows are combined by CDR3 protein, so each entry shows the most common genes and DNA. V and J calls and clone size were set by TCRdb, not the authors. Within this sample are about 630,000 distinct CDR3 sequences, with 21% of them counted one time only. The ten most abundant clones make up about 3.6% of the sample.

This entry comes from a study of blood T cells in healthy people across ages (dated by TCRdb to between 2015 and 2017). The study in broad terms: In model experiments, template switching captured about one uniquely barcoded TCR beta cDNA molecule for every two T cells. Using the same blood draw, the study looked at two additional independent replicas of 1 million unique cDNA reads for two donors, one aged 18 to 30 and the other aged 80 or older. Donors of different ages were randomly distributed across sequencing lanes to avoid experimental bias. Donors were grouped into four age groups: young (average roughly 15 years), middle-aged (over 35), aged (roughly 67) and long-lived (roughly 80). Age-related changes in TCR beta repertoire diversity were measured in the study by deep sequencing normalized with unique cDNA molecular identifiers. Here is what the overall study found, with its caveats: There was a strong correlation between observed TCR beta diversity and the percentage of naive T cells measured by flow cytometry. As age increased, observed TCR beta diversity per million T cells dropped in a roughly linear way, and a significant reduction was already evident by age 40. Because profiling used bulk unsorted PBMCs, naive and antigen-experienced compartments could not be compared conclusively. Because the CMV infection status of the donors was unknown, age-related changes in expanded clonotypes may potentially have been confounded. Compared with the aged group, the long-lived group had more naive CD4+ T cells, fewer expanded clones and increased TCR diversity, a pattern suggesting age selection. Estimates of total diversity based on one million sequenced T cells were considered lower bounds and underestimates.

The rearrangement joined TRBV6-5 to TRBJ1-4; TRBD1 is perhaps the D gene, given 5 matching bases. Material: blood. The clonotype comes from a man in his 70s in good health. In nucleotides, the sequence is TGTGCCAGCAGTTACTCCGGGGGAACTGATGAAAAACTGTTTTTT. This encodes CASSYSGGTDEKLFF.